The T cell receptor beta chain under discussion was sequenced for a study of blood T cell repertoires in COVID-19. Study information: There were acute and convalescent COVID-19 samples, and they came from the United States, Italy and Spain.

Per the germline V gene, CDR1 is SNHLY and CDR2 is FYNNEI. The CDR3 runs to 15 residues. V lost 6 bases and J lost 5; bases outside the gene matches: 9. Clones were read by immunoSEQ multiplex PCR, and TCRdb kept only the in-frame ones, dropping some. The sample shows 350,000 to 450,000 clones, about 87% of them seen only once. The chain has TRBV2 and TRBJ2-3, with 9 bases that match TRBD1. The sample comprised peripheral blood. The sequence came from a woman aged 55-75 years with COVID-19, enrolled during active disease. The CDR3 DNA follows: TGTGCCAGCAGCTACCAAGGGACAGGGCAAGATACGCAGTATTTT. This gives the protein CASSYQGTGQDTQYF. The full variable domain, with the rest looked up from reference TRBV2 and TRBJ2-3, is EPEVTQTPSHQVTQMGQEVILRCVPISNHLYFYWYRQILGQKVEFLVSFYNNEISEKSEIFDDQFSVERPDGSNFTLKIRSTKLEDSAMYFCASSYQGTGQDTQYFGPGTRLTVL.